The clone carrying this T cell receptor (beta chain) was recorded at least ten times. The antigen is unknown. Compared with germline, one end of the junction differs, possibly owing to a read error. These data are taken from a study of post-analysis software for immune sequencing data. Study-level information: The cohort encompassed relapsing-remitting, secondary progressive and progressive-relapsing multiple sclerosis disease courses. Study-wide points: Patients used several TRBV segments, including TRBV5-6, TRBV5-1 and TRBV20-1, more often than controls. Samples sharing a preparation batch grouped tightly together when assessed by F measure.

TCR beta cDNA libraries had unique molecular identifiers. Input of about 0.9 to 10 million T cells yielded about half a million cDNA molecules. TCRdb used MiXCR to reprocess the PCR reads, holding one entry per CDR3 protein. This table has about half a million distinct CDR3 sequences, 34% appearing once. Germline V gene lookup returns CDR1 DFQATT and CDR2 SNEGSKA (reference sequence). This CDR3 has 14 amino acids. This receptor was identified in a girl aged 2-17 years with multiple sclerosis. V gene TRBV20-1 combines with J gene TRBJ2-5; 10 bases agree with TRBD2. The sample was blood. CDR3 region: CSARGLAARETQYF. DNA for the CDR3: TGCAGTGCAAGAGGACTAGCGGCCCGGGAGACCCAGTACTTC.